This TCR beta chain derives from a study of OX40 agonist ivuxolimab in advanced cancers. With respect to this clone: No antigen is known for it.

Study findings and constraints: Low normalized T-cell clonal expansion also characterized some of the nonresponders. The average count of expanded clones was higher among CD8+ T cells than among CD4+.

V lost 4 bases and J lost 6; bases outside the gene matches: 1. Germline loops: CDR1 SGHTA, CDR2 FQGNSA. This CDR3 spans 13 amino acids. Autoimmune disease history or systemic immunosuppression led to patients being barred. The timepoints at which blood was sampled were baseline, cycle 4 day 1, and cycle 7 day 1. Sequencing was performed with immunoSEQ multiplex PCR; in TCRdb, only in-frame clones are kept and a portion is missing. The sample includes around 56,000 clones, 79% of them seen just once. The chain couples TRBV7-2 to TRBJ2-1; TRBD1 matches 9 bases. This TCR came from an adult with an advanced solid tumor such as melanoma, head and neck, liver or kidney cancer. The sequencing used CD4+ or CD8+ T cells sorted from blood, collected in a trial of the OX40 agonist ivuxolimab. The CDR3 DNA reads as TGTGCCAGCAGCTGGGACAGGGTCAATGAGCAGTTCTTC. Translated, it gives CASSWDRVNEQFF.